These T cell receptor beta chains were read from a single sample in a study of Graves' ophthalmopathy and Graves' hyperthyroidism. TCRdb re-called the multiplex PCR reads through MiXCR, storing one row per CDR3 protein. The sample comprises around 340,000 distinct CDR3 sequences, roughly a sixth of which are singletons, and roughly an eighth rests with the top ten. Sequenced input: peripheral blood. The receptors come from an adult man with Graves' ophthalmopathy. CDR3s include the opening cysteine and the closing phenylalanine or tryptophan. The D gene is left open where the match is weak. The size of a clone is reported for some rows only, either as once, few or many, or as a class for expanded clones.

>TRBJ1-1|many|-|TRBV20-1
TGCAGTGCCTCCGCCAGGTCTGAAGCTTTCTTT
CSASARSEAFF
>TRBJ1-4|many|TRBD1|TRBV12-3/TRBV12-4
TGTGCCAGCAGTTTAGGGACAGGGGCCGCAACTAATGAAAAACTGTTTTTT
CASSLGTGAATNEKLFF
>TRBJ1-1|many|-|TRBV10-3
TGTGCCATCAGTGAGTCTCAGACAATGATTGGCACTGAAGCTTTCTTT
CAISESQTMIGTEAFF
>TRBJ2-5|many|-|TRBV7-2
TGTGCCAGCAGCTTAGCGGCGAGGAGACGAGAAGAGACCCAGTACTTC
CASSLAARRREETQYF
>TRBJ2-7|many|-|TRBV6-5
TGTGCCAGCAGTATACAGACGAGCTACGAGCAGTACTTC
CASSIQTSYEQYF
>TRBJ2-5|many|TRBD1|TRBV24-1
TGTGCCACCAGTGGTGACAGGGGAGAGACCCAGTACTTC
CATSGDRGETQYF
>TRBJ2-7|-|TRBD1|TRBV6-2/TRBV6-3
TGTGCCACTCGAGAAACAGGGGTCTCCTACGAGCAGTACTTC
CATRETGVSYEQYF
>TRBJ2-7|many|-|TRBV20-1
TGCAGTGCTAGAGGTCAGTTCGGGTACGAGCAGTACTTC
CSARGQFGYEQYF
>TRBJ2-5|many|TRBD2|TRBV6-2/TRBV6-3
TGTGCCAGCAGTTCTCCGACTAGCGGGGAGCGGGAGACCCAGTACTTC
CASSSPTSGERETQYF
>TRBJ2-7|-|-|TRBV12-3/TRBV12-4
TGTGCCAGCAGTCCCGGGACTCTGTCCCACGAGCAGTACTTC
CASSPGTLSHEQYF
>TRBJ2-2|many|-|TRBV6-9
TGTGCCAGCAGTTATTCCCGGGGCAACGGGGAGCTGTTTTTT
CASSYSRGNGELFF
>TRBJ2-5|few|TRBD1|TRBV3-1
TGTGCCAGCAGCGCTAGAGATACAGGGGGAGAGACCCAGTACTTC
CASSARDTGGETQYF
>TRBJ1-3|many|-|TRBV19
TGTGCCAGTAGTATTTCCACGGTGAACACCATATATTTT
CASSISTVNTIYF
>TRBJ1-5|few|-|TRBV28
TGTGCCAGCAGTCCCTCCGGGGGTGTGGGTCAGCCCCAGCATTTT
CASSPSGGVGQPQHF
>TRBJ1-5|many|-|TRBV27
TGTGCCAGCAGTTTAGTCCCCTCTCAGCCCCAGCATTTT
CASSLVPSQPQHF
>TRBJ2-7|-|TRBD1|TRBV7-6
TGTGCCAGCAGCTTAAGACCGGGACAGGGGATGTTTTACGAGCAGTACTTC
CASSLRPGQGMFYEQYF
>TRBJ2-7|many|-|TRBV7-2
TGTGCCAGCAGCCCCATGGCCGTCTCCTACGAGCAGTACTTC
CASSPMAVSYEQYF
>TRBJ2-7|many|-|TRBV2
TGTGCCAGCAGTGAATCCAGTTCCTTACTCGAGCAGTACTTC
CASSESSSLLEQYF
>TRBJ1-2|many|-|TRBV19
TGTGCCAGCGACGACGGCGGCTATGGCTACACCTTC
CASDDGGYGYTF
>TRBJ1-1|many|-|TRBV6-1
TGTGCCAGCAGAACCACAGGGCCGTCGACTTTCTTT
CASRTTGPSTFF
>TRBJ1-5|many|TRBD1|TRBV20-1
TGCAGTGCCACCCGGACAGGGGGCAAAAGCAATCAGCCCCAGCATTTT
CSATRTGGKSNQPQHF
>TRBJ1-4|many|-|TRBV6-5
TGTGCCAGCAGACGACACTCCCTGGAGGAAAAACTGTTTTTT
CASRRHSLEEKLFF
>TRBJ1-1|once|TRBD1|TRBV19
TGTGCCAGTAGTCCAACGGACAGGCGGCGAACTTTCTTT
CASSPTDRRRTFF
>TRBJ1-2|many|-|TRBV6-5
TGTGCCAGCAGGTTAACAGGGCCCCAAGGCTATGGCTACACCTTC
CASRLTGPQGYGYTF
>TRBJ1-5|many|-|TRBV29-1
TGCAGCGTTGCAGGGGTTGAGGGCAATCAGCCCCAGCATTTT
CSVAGVEGNQPQHF
>TRBJ1-5|many|-|TRBV4-1
TGCGCCAGCAGCCAAGTGCAGAACAATCAGCCCCAGCATTTT
CASSQVQNNQPQHF
>TRBJ1-3|-|TRBD1|TRBV19
TGTGCCAGTAGCCAACCGGACAGGAAAGGAAACACCATATATTTT
CASSQPDRKGNTIYF
>TRBJ2-7|-|-|TRBV18
TGTGCCAGCTCAGTGGCCGGGACGGTCTCCTACGAGCAGTACTTC
CASSVAGTVSYEQYF
>TRBJ2-7|few|TRBD2|TRBV3-1
TGTGCCAGCAGCCGGAGAAAAGGGACTAGCGGAACCTCCTACGAGCAGTACTTC
CASSRRKGTSGTSYEQYF
>TRBJ2-7|many|-|TRBV28
TGTGCCAGCAGGACCGACAGCTTACAGGACGAGCAGTACTTC
CASRTDSLQDEQYF
>TRBJ2-5|many|-|TRBV6-1
TGTGCCAGCAGAAAACTAGTATCAGAGACCCAGTACTTC
CASRKLVSETQYF
>TRBJ2-7|many|-|TRBV20-1
TGCAGTGCGCCTGAGGCGAACCGGTACGAGCAGTACTTC
CSAPEANRYEQYF
>TRBJ1-2|many|TRBD1|TRBV6-2/TRBV6-3
TGTGCCAGCAGTGCGGGAGTCCGGACAGGGGATGGCTACACCTTC
CASSAGVRTGDGYTF